This T cell receptor beta chain was profiled in a study of blood T cell repertoires in COVID-19. In the study overall: Whether acute or convalescent, the COVID-19 samples came from the United States, Italy and Spain.

Germline CDR1 KGHDR, CDR2 SFDVKD. There are 20 residues in the CDR3. V lost 9 bases and J lost 3; bases outside the gene matches: 19. Clones were sequenced by immunoSEQ multiplex PCR, and TCRdb holds only the in-frame ones, with some missing. The profile shows 250,000 to 350,000 clones, roughly 90% of them singletons. The age range of participants was 18 to 89 years, with residence in 20 to 25 US areas. The sequence derives from a woman younger than 35 with acute COVID-19. Input material: PBMCs or T cells enriched from blood (not recorded which). This chain links TRBV24-1 with TRBJ2-3; 14 nucleotides align to TRBD2. The CDR3 DNA reads TGTGCCACCGCCCGCCCCGCGGGACTAGCGGGAGACGGCCGGACAGATACGCAGTATTTT. Translated: CATARPAGLAGDGRTDTQYF.